Here is one T cell receptor (beta chain) with its context. Its antigen remains undetermined. No much larger clone exists at a distance of one base, and base qualities are not known. This sample stems from a study of human T cells and chemical hapten exposure (dated by TCRdb to 2020 to 2023). With regard to the full study: For sensitization, 2% DPC in acetone was applied to a 2 cm by 2 cm area of upper inner arm skin. Weekly therapeutic DPC doses were additionally applied to the scalp of patients throughout the roughly 25-week study period. Patch tests used Finn chambers with 0.01% DPC on the upper back, scored after 6 days by International Contact Dermatitis Research Group standards. The mostly female patient cohort included alopecia areata with under or over 50% scalp involvement, alopecia totalis and alopecia universalis. Libraries were pooled for sequencing, and per-sample TCR yields varied mainly because of small differences in library volumes within the pool. This study followed changes in the peripheral blood TCR repertoire in vivo during primary and secondary sensitization of alopecia patients to the hapten diphenylcyclopropenone (DPC). Blood was sampled from patients pre-sensitization (week 0) and at 2, 6 and about 24 weeks after DPC sensitization. Blood for TCR sequencing was provided by twenty-nine alopecia patients at one to four time points (pre-sensitization, 2, 6 and 24 weeks). What the research found in general, with its limitations: A positive correlation was found between the number of PT1 expanded TCRs and patch test score, with significance reached at thresholds 8, 16 and 32 but not 4. Because every patient had alopecia, a presumed autoimmune disease, the patients' immune response might differ from that of healthy individuals. After repeated subsampling, changes were observed in the strength of the expansion versus patch-test correlation and in the threshold at which the correlation became significant. Expanded TCRs formed significantly more large CDR3 similarity clusters than pre-sensitization or healthy control sets, consistent with antigen-driven responses. DPC sensitization did not change the number of TCRs with a frequency above 1 in 1000, and there was no evidence of changes in global repertoire structure.

Read against the paper, the sample's time point label means: pre-sensitization, week 0. According to the study, the label for this sample's treatment or condition signals: therapeutic diphenylcyclopropenone sensitization with weekly scalp DPC. Blood at each patch-test visit was drawn before the patch test was applied. Patients were considered eligible if aged 18 to 70, diagnosed with alopecia and deemed suitable for DPC therapy, and patients were excluded if pregnant. Total RNA was isolated from unfractionated whole blood collected in Tempus Blood RNA tubes. CDR1 and CDR2 are drawn from the germline V gene (reference sequence): SEHNR, FQNEAQ. The CDR3 contains 18 residues, cysteine and phenylalanine counted. Here the CDR3 DNA is all that survives: 54 bases in frame from base 1. The germline V end is reduced by 3 bases and the J end by 0 bases; junction bases left unmatched: 12. Library prep was done by RACE. Sequencer: NextSeq 500. Library preparation attached unique molecular identifiers to individual cDNA molecules for quantitative, reproducible TCR counting. From each blood RNA sample, both TCR alpha and TCR beta chains were sequenced. In the source study's methods: A median of roughly 98,000 TCRs per sample was observed, with a range of roughly 20,000 to 700,000. V, J and CDR3 annotation of the TCR reads was carried out using the Decombinator software suite. To make PS versus PT1 abundance plots, every sample was subsampled to the same number of TCRs (28,000). TCRs were defined as expanded if absent before sensitization and observed at least eight times at the 2-week time point. TCRdb reran the public reads through fastp at Q25 and MiXCR, keeping productive beta chains. Identical CDR3 protein sequences are pooled into one entry, listed with their most common genes and DNA. The V and J calls shown here were made by TCRdb, not taken from the authors' results. The sample records 200,000 to 300,000 distinct CDR3 sequences, about 8.1% of which are singletons. 2.3% of the sample is taken by the ten largest.

The clonotype was recovered from a woman aged 40 to 49 with alopecia areata. Some clones in this sample may be carry-over from other donors' samples. The specimen comprised whole blood, sampled in connection with sensitization to the hapten diphenylcyclopropenone (DPC). The rearrangement combines TRBV7-9 with TRBJ2-7; 9 middle bases align to TRBD1. The CDR3 reads CASSFPVTDRGDSYEQYF. The DNA is TGTGCCAGCAGCTTTCCCGTTACCGACAGGGGGGACTCCTACGAGCAGTACTTC.